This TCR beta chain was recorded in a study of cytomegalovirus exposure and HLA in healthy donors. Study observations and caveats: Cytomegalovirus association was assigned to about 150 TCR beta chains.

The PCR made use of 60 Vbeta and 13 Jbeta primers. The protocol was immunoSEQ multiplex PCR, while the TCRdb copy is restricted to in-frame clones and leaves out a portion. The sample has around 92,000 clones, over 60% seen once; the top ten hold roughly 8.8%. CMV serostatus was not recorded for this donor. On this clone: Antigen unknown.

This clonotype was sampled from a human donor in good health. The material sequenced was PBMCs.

DNA of the CDR3: TGCGCCAGCAGCTTCAGCGGGGGGGGGAATGAGCAGTTCTTC. It codes for CASSFSGGGNEQFF. The V and J genes are TRBV5-1 and TRBJ2-1, with 10 bases identical to TRBD2. V lost 2 bases to trimming and J lost 7 bases; unmatched junction nucleotides: 3. The CDR3 has 14 residues. Germline CDR1 and CDR2: SGHRS and YFSETQ.